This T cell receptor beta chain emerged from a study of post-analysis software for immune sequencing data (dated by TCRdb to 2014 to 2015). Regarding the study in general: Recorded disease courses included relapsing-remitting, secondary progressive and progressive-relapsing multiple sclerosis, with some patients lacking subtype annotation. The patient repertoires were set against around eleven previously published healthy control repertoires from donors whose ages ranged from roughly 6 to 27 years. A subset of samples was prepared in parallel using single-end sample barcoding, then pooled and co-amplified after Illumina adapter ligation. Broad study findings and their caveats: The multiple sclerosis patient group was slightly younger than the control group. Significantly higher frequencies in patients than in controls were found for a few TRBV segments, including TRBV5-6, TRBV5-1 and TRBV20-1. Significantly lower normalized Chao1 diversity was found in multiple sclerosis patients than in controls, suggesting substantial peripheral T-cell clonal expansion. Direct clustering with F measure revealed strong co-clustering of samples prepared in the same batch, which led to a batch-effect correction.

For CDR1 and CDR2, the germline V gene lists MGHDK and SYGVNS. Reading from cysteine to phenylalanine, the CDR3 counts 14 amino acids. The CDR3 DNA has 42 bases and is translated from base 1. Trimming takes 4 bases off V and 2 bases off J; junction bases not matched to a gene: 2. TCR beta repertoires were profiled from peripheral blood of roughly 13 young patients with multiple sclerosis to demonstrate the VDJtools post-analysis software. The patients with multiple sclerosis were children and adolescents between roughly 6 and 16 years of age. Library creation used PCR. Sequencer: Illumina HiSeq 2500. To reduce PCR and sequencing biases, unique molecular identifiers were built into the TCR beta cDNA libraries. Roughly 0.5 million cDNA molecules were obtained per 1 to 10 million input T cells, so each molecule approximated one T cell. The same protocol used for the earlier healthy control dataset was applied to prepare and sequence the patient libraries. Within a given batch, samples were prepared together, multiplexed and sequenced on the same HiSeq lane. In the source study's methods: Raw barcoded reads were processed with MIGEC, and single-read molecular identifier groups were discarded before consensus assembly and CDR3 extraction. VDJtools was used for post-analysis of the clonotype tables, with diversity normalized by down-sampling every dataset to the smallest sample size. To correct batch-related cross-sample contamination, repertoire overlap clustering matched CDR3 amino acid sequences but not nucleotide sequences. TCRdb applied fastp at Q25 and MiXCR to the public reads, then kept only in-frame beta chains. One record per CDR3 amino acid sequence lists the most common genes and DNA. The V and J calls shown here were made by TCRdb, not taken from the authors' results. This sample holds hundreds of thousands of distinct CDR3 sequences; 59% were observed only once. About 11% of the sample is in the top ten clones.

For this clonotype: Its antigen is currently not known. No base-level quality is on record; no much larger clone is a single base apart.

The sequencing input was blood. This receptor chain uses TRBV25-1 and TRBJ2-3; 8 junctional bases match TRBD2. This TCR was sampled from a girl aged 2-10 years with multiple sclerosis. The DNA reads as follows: TGTGCCAGCAGTGCGGGAGGGCTCACAGATACGCAGTATTTT. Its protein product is CASSAGGLTDTQYF.